A single T cell receptor (beta chain) is shown here with its context. After re-calling the 5' RACE reads, TCRdb lists one entry per CDR3 protein, DNA absent. Its clone listing holds 200,000 to 300,000 distinct CDR3 sequences. The sample originates from a study of T cells expressing NK-cell markers. CDR1 SQVTM and CDR2 ANQGSEA come from the germline V gene. CDR3 length: 14 amino acids. V usage is TRBV29-1 and J usage is TRBJ2-1; TCRdb's D call of TRBD2 is untestable without DNA. The TCR originated in a man aged 18 to 35 in good health. The sequenced material came from blood T cells: a sorted CD56 or NKG2C T cell subset, CD4+ or CD8+ T cells, or bulk PBMC T cells (not recorded which). CDR3: CSAEVGGSRNEQFF.